In this sample, the clone carrying this T cell receptor beta chain turned up many times. The antigen remains undetermined. This specimen belongs to a study of T cell repertoires in cytomegalovirus infection. Via MiXCR, TCRdb re-called the reads, giving one row per CDR3 protein. The data hold about 280,000 distinct CDR3 sequences, with roughly a fifth observed a single time. The source was cultured PBMCs, collected from culture after CMV antigen stimulation. The source of this sequence is a human donor in good health (CMV status not recorded). Some clones in this sample may be carry-over from other donors' samples.

For the CDR3, the DNA is TGTGCCAGCAGCTCCATAGCTAGCACAGATACGCAGTATTTT. This sequence encodes CASSSIASTDTQYF. This chain joins TRBV7-2 and TRBJ2-3, with D uncertain. Germline values: CDR1 SGHTA, CDR2 FQGNSA. V dropped 4 bases and J dropped 0 bases, with 8 bases sitting between them. CDR3 size: 14 residues. Full variable domain (missing parts from reference TRBV7-2 and TRBJ2-3): GAGVSQSPSNKVTEKGKDVELRCDPISGHTALYWYRQSLGQGLEFLIYFQGNSAPDKSGLPSDRFSAERTGGSVSTLTIQRTQQEDSAVYLCASSSIASTDTQYFGPGTRLTVL.